This record concerns one TCR beta chain sequence. The target of this receptor is not known. No much larger clonotype is one base removed from it; base qualities were not supplied. V loses 0 bases, J loses 8 bases, and the germline ends lie 14 bases apart. The CDR3 has 15 amino acids, counting the end cysteine and phenylalanine. Only CDR3 DNA is held: 45 bases, read in frame from base 1. The germline V gene encodes CDR1 MGHRA and CDR2 YSYEKL. TCRbeta CDR3 regions were amplified from genomic DNA by means of the immunoSEQ Assay, a bias-controlled multiplex PCR. As for the original processing: Nucleated cell counts per sample were estimated from amplification of reference gene primers within the assay. To quantify the absolute abundance of each unique TCRbeta CDR3 rearrangement, sequence reads were collapsed and filtered. For each sample, productive Simpson clonality was calculated as the square root of Simpson's diversity index over productive rearrangements. TCRdb mirrors the immuneACCESS table, restricted to in-frame sequences. Some clones are absent from its copies; in checked studies, under half trace to an unresolved V gene, and the reason for the others is unknown. The V and J calls and the clone size are those of that table, but D and trimming were determined from the DNA. This sample lists roughly 84,000 clones; approximately 71% were detected once. Around 4.2% of the sample is in the top ten clones.

The data were taken from a study of blood T cell repertoires in COVID-19 (dated by TCRdb to the early 2020s). Context from the whole study: Collaborator samples came from the United States, Italy and Spain and covered acute and convalescent phases of COVID-19. Deeply sampled blood TCRbeta repertoires from subjects exposed to, actively infected with, or recovered from COVID-19 were included in the dataset. Samples came from the ongoing ImmuneRACE study (first 160 participants) plus 1,254 subjects from 6 global collaborators. The repertoires were made available in a free public database intended to serve as a resource for research on the immune response to SARS-CoV-2. The material from the prospective study consisted of cDNA or gDNA derived from T cells, B-cell-depleted T cells, or PBMCs. Sample metadata almost always included a de-identified subject ID, COVID-19 status, age in years and sex. Where available, HLA class I and class II types were obtained from metadata supplied by the sample provider rather than from assay-based typing. Results and caveats for the whole study, not just this receptor: How much clinical and demographic metadata was included differed by source and by participant, and the metadata was provided uncurated.

Collaborating institutions collected whole blood in K2EDTA tubes following their own protocols. For TCRbeta analysis, collaborators shipped samples in one of three forms: frozen whole blood, isolated PBMCs, or DNA extracted from either of those sample types. The clonotype comes from a woman aged 45-60 years with acute or convalescent COVID-19. The V and J segments used are TRBV4-1 and TRBJ2-1; matching of 6 bases hints at TRBD1 as the D gene. Specimen: peripheral blood. Here the CDR3 is given as CASSQEGAGGDEQFF. The sequenced DNA: TGCGCCAGCAGCCAAGAGGGGGCTGGGGGCGATGAGCAGTTCTTC.